This TCR beta chain was identified during a study of cytomegalovirus exposure and HLA in healthy donors. V lost 4 bases and J lost 5, with 18 bases in between. The CDR3 runs 15 residues. Germline CDR1 reads MDHEN; CDR2 reads SYDVKM. PCR employed 60 Vbeta and 13 Jbeta primers. Data came from immunoSEQ multiplex PCR; TCRdb stores just in-frame clones and leaves some out. Altogether hundreds of thousands of clones are present, 65% to 85% being singletons, with the ten largest covering 2.9%. This receptor was obtained from a man aged 25 to 40 in good health and CMV-seronegative. V is TRBV28 and J is TRBJ2-7; TRBD1 is a possible D gene (6 bases). Sample: PBMCs. The CDR3 spells CASSSEQGKEDEQYF. For the CDR3, the DNA is TGTGCCAGCAGTTCCGAACAGGGAAAGGAGGACGAGCAGTACTTC.